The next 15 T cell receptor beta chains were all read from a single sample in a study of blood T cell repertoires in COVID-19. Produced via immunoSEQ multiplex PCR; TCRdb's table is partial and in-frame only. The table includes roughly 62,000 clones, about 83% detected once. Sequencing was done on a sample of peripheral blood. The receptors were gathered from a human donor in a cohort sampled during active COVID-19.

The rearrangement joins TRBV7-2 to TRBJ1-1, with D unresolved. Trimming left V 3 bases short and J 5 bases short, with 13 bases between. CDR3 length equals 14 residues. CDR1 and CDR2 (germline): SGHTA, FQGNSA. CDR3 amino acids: CASSLEGGITEAFF. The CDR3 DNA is TGTGCCAGCAGCTTGGAGGGAGGAATAACTGAAGCTTTCTTT.

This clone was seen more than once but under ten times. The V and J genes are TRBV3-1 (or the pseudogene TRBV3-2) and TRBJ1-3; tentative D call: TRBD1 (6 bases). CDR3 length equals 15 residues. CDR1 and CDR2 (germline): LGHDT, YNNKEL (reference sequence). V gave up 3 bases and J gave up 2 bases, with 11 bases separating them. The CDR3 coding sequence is TGTGCCAGCAGCCAGGCGGGGGCGGCTGGAAACACCATATATTTT. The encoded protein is CASSQAGAAGNTIYF.

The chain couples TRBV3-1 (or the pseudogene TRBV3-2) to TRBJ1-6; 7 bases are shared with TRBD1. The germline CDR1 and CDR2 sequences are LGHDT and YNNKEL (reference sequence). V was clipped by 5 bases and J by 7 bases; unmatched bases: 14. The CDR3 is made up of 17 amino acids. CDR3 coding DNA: TGTGCCAGCAGCACGACTTACAGGGGATGGCAAAATTCACCCCTCCACTTT. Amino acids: CASSTTYRGWQNSPLHF.

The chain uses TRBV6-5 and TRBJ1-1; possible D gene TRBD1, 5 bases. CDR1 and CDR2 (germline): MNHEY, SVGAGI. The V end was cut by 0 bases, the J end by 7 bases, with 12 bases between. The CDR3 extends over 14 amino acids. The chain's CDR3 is CASSYSPGGDEAFF. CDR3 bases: TGTGCCAGCAGTTACTCTCCGGGGGGAGATGAAGCTTTCTTT.

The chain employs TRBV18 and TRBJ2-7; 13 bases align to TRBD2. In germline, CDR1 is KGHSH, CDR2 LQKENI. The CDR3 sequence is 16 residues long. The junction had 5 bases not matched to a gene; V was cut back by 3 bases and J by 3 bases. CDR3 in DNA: TGTGCCAGCTCACCGGGACTAGCGGGAAGACGCTACGAGCAGTACTTC. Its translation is CASSPGLAGRRYEQYF.

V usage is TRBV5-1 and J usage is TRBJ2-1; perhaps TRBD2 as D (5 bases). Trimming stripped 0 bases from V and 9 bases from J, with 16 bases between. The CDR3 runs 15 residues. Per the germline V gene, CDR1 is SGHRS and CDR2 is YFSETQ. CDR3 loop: CASSLGGVGSGEQFF. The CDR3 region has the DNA TGCGCCAGCAGCTTGGGGGGAGTGGGATCGGGTGAGCAGTTCTTC.

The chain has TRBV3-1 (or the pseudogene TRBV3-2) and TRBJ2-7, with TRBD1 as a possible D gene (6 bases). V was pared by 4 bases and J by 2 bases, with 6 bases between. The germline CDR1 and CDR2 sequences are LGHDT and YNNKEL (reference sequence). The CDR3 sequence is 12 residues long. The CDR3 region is CASSRDTYEQYF. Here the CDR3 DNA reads TGTGCCAGCAGCCGGGACACCTACGAGCAGTACTTC.

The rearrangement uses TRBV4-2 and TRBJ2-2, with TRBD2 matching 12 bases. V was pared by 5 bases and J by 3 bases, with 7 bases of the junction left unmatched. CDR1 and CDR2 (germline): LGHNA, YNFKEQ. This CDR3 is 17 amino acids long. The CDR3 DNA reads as TGTGCCAGCAGCATGACTAGCGGGAGTTGGGACACCGGGGAGCTGTTTTTT. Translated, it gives CASSMTSGSWDTGELFF.

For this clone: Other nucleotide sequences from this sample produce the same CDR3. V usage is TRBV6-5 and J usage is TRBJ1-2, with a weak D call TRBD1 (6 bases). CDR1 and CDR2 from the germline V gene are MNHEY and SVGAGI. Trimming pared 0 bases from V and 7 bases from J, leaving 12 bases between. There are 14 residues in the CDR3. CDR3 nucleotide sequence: TGTGCCAGCAGTTACTCCGGGGGGCGAGGTGGCTACACCTTC. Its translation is CASSYSGGRGGYTF.

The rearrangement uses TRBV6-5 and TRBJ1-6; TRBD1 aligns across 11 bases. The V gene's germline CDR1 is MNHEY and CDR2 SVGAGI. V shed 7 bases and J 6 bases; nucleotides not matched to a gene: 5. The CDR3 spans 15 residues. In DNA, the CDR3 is TGTGCCAGCACATCGGACAGGGGGCCTAATTCACCCCTCCACTTT. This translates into CASTSDRGPNSPLHF.

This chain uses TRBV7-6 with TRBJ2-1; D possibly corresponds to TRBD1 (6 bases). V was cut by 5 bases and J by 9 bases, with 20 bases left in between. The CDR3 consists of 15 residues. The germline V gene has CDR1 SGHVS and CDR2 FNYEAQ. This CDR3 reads CASSRSVGSRGEQFF. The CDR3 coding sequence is TGTGCCAGCAGCCGGAGTGTCGGTTCCAGGGGTGAGCAGTTCTTC.

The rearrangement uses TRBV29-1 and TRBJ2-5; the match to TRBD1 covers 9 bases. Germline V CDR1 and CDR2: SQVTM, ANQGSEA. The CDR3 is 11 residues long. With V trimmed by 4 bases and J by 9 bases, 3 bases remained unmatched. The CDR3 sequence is CSVVGTGPQYF. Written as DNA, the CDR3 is TGCAGCGTTGTGGGGACAGGGCCCCAGTACTTC.

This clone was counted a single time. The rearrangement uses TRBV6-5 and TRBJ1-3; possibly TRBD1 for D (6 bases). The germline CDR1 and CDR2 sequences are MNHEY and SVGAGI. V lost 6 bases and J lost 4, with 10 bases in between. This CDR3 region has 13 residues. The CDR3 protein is CASRLTGGNTIYF. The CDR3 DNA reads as TGTGCCAGCAGACTGACAGGAGGAAACACCATATATTTT.

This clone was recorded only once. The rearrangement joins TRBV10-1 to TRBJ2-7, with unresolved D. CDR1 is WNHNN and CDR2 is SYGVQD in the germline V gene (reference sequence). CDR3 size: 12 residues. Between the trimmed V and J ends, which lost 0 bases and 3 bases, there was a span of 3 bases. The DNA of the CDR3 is TGCGCCAGCAGTGAGTCCAGCTACGAGCAGTACTTC. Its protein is CASSESSYEQYF.

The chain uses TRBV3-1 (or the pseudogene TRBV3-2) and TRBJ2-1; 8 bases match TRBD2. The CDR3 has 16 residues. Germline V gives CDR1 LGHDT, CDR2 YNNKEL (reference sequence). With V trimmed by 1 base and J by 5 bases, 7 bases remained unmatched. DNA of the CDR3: TGTGCCAGCAGCCAAGTTAAGGTAGCGGGACACAATGAGCAGTTCTTC. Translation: CASSQVKVAGHNEQFF.